This T cell receptor (beta chain) appears in the sequencing data of a study of T-cell memory formation after mild COVID-19. TCRdb re-derived calls from the 5' RACE reads in MiXCR, one entry per CDR3 protein. This sample has 75,000 to 95,000 distinct CDR3 sequences, with more than 13% found just once. Turning to this clonotype: The antigen is unknown.

V gave up 6 bases and J gave up 4 bases; unmatched junction bases: 9. The CDR3 spans 15 residues. Looked up from germline, CDR1 is LNHNV and CDR2 is YYDKDF (reference sequence). Overall study results and limits: Clones contracting over day 15 to 85 were CD4/CD8 balanced, with later expanders leaning CD4+. Shrinking CD4+ clones resided mostly in CM and EM, and CD8+ ones in EMRA.

The gene calls are TRBV15 and TRBJ2-3, with TRBD1 identical over 8 bases. The source of this sequence is a man aged 18 to 30 who had mild COVID-19 (a few samples of this study predate the infection). Cell type and time point are not known. The sequencing sample was made of PBMCs or a T cell subset sorted from them (not recorded which). CDR3 sequence (DNA): TGTGCCACCAGGTTCCGAAGACAGGGGTCAGATACGCAGTATTTT. Amino acids: CATRFRRQGSDTQYF.